The 18 T cell receptor beta chains below all came from one sample that was sequenced in a study of shared clonotypes between healthy human individuals. Sequencing used immunoSEQ multiplex PCR; TCRdb keeps in-frame clones, though not all of them. The top ten hold approximately 0.13% of the sample, which has approximately 2.4 million clones, approximately 94% seen once. Sequences were obtained from naive CD4+ T cells sorted from blood. The subset is: CD45RA+ positively selected. These receptor sequences come from a man between 18 and 35 years old in good health.

The DNA for the CDR3 is TGTGCCAGCAGTCCCGGGACAGGGTGGACCACTGAAGCTTTCTTT. Translating it yields CASSPGTGWTTEAFF. The chain links TRBV27 to TRBJ1-1, with TRBD1 matching over 9 bases. Trimming took 5 bases from V and 4 from J; bases not matched to a gene: 8. The CDR3 loop spans 15 amino acids. From germline, CDR1 is MNHEY and CDR2 SMNVEV (reference sequence).

This sequence joins TRBV6-1 and TRBJ2-3, with D possibly being TRBD1 (6 bases). Trimming took off 3 bases at V and 0 bases at J, with 13 bases between the two ends. The CDR3 runs to 16 residues. The germline V gene encodes CDR1 MNHNS and CDR2 SASEGT. CDR3 protein: CASSDPGTSSTDTQYF. The CDR3, as DNA: TGTGCCAGCAGTGACCCCGGGACATCAAGCACAGATACGCAGTATTTT.

The chain joins TRBV4-1 to TRBJ1-2, with TRBD1 identical over 7 bases. Germline CDR1 reads MGHRA; CDR2 reads YSYEKL. CDR3 length: 13 amino acids. Germline trimming cut 4 bases from V and 4 bases from J; bases unmatched to any gene: 3. The CDR3 region has the DNA TGCGCCAGCAGCCCCCACAGGGGCTATGGCTACACCTTC. Translation: CASSPHRGYGYTF.

This sequence joins TRBV15 and TRBJ2-4; 9 bases fit TRBD2. V lost 0 bases and J lost 5; bases outside the gene matches: 8. This CDR3 spans 17 amino acids. Per the germline V gene, CDR1 is LNHNV and CDR2 is YYDKDF (reference sequence). As DNA, the CDR3 is TGTGCCACCAGCAGAGATCTGCTAGCGGGGACGGAAAACATTCAGTACTTC. Translation: CATSRDLLAGTENIQYF.

The chain links TRBV12-5 to TRBJ2-2; D is uncertain. CDR3 length: 15 amino acids. V was trimmed by 5 bases and J by 3 bases, leaving 13 bases between them. Germline CDR1 LGHNT, CDR2 FRNRAP. The chain's CDR3 is CASGPLLSDTGELFF. The CDR3 DNA follows: TGTGCTAGTGGTCCCCTCCTTTCGGACACCGGGGAGCTGTTTTTT.

The rearrangement links TRBV6-5 to TRBJ2-2; tentatively, D is TRBD2 (6 bases). The V gene lost 5 bases and the J gene lost 7 bases, with 14 bases spanning the gap. This CDR3 has 14 residues. Germline CDR1 MNHEY, CDR2 SVGAGI. The CDR3 DNA is TGTGCCAGCAGTCTCCTGGAGGGAGGCGGGGAGCTGTTTTTT. This sequence encodes CASSLLEGGGELFF.

The V call is TRBV19, the J call TRBJ1-4, with D hard to call. V gave up 4 bases and J gave up 4 bases, with 13 bases separating them. CDR1 and CDR2 from the germline V gene are LNHDA and SQIVND (reference sequence). The CDR3 spans 15 residues. The CDR3 DNA reads TGTGCCAGTAGTAAGGGCCCCGCCAATAATGAAAAACTGTTTTTT. Residues: CASSKGPANNEKLFF.

This clone was counted a single time. The chain links TRBV29-1 to TRBJ2-3; 14 bases agree with TRBD2. The CDR3 totals 15 residues. Looked up from germline, CDR1 is SQVTM and CDR2 is ANQGSEA. J lost 4 bases, V lost 7 bases, and 7 bases had no gene match. The CDR3 coding sequence is TGCAGCGCCCACGGGACTAGCGGGAGCTCAGATACGCAGTATTTT. It specifies CSAHGTSGSSDTQYF.

The V and J genes are TRBV19 and TRBJ2-5; D possibly corresponds to TRBD2 (5 bases). Germline values: CDR1 LNHDA, CDR2 SQIVND (reference sequence). The CDR3 loop spans 15 amino acids. V was pared by 5 bases and J by 4 bases, with 17 bases between. In nucleotides, the CDR3 is TGTGCCAGTAGTCCCACCGGGAACCTAGGAGAGACCCAGTACTTC. Translation gives CASSPTGNLGETQYF.

The rearrangement joins TRBV29-1 to TRBJ1-6; weak D call: TRBD1 (5 bases). The germline V gene encodes CDR1 SQVTM and CDR2 ANQGSEA. This CDR3 is 18 amino acids long. V was trimmed by 0 bases and J by 1 base, leaving 16 bases between them. Here the CDR3 reads CSVEDRAGSRSYNSPLHF. Here the CDR3 DNA reads TGCAGCGTTGAAGATAGGGCAGGGTCTCGTTCCTATAATTCACCCCTCCACTTT.

The rearrangement uses TRBV5-1 and TRBJ1-1; 7 positions agree with TRBD1. This CDR3 has 15 residues. CDR1 is SGHRS and CDR2 is YFSETQ in the germline V gene. With 2 bases clipped from V and 5 bases from J, the junction kept 9 bases outside the gene matches. The CDR3 bases are TGCGCCAGCAGCTTACCTCAGGGGGAGGGAACTGAAGCTTTCTTT. It translates to CASSLPQGEGTEAFF.

This rearrangement joins TRBV5-6 to TRBJ2-7, with TRBD1 identical over 9 bases. The germline gives CDR1 SGHDT, CDR2 YYEEEE. J gave up 3 bases and V 7 bases, and 5 bases lay outside the gene matches. This CDR3 contains 13 residues. The CDR3 loop reads CASATGQGYEQYF. The CDR3 coding sequence is TGTGCCAGCGCAACGGGACAGGGCTACGAGCAGTACTTC.

The chain carries TRBV7-9 and TRBJ2-5, with TRBD1 matching over 7 bases. The germline CDR1 and CDR2 sequences are SEHNR and FQNEAQ (reference sequence). This CDR3 contains 15 residues. V trimming: 3 bases; J trimming: 1 base; junction bases outside the gene matches: 5. CDR3 nucleotides: TGTGCCAGCAGCTTGGGACAGCTTACCCAAGAGACCCAGTACTTC. This encodes CASSLGQLTQETQYF.

The CDR3: CASSLEASGRADTQYF. The CDR3 DNA reads as TGCGCCAGCAGCTTGGAGGCTAGCGGGAGGGCAGATACGCAGTATTTT. V gene TRBV5-1 combines with J gene TRBJ2-3; 12 bases are shared with TRBD2. Per germline, CDR1 SGHRS and CDR2 YFSETQ. The CDR3 runs 16 residues. J gave up 4 bases and V 0 bases, and 3 bases lay outside the gene matches.

V and J are TRBV19 and TRBJ2-7; D is ambiguous. Trimming removed 6 bases at V and 0 bases at J, with 12 bases between. The CDR3 runs to 14 residues. Germline CDR1 and CDR2: LNHDA and SQIVND (reference sequence). The CDR3 region is CASSPGAYSYEQYF. The CDR3 bases are TGTGCCAGTAGCCCCGGCGCCTACTCCTACGAGCAGTACTTC.

This clone came up once. The V call is TRBV9, the J call TRBJ1-4; TRBD1 matches 12 bases. The CDR3 consists of 18 residues. Trimming took 4 bases from V and 8 from J; bases not matched to a gene: 15. Germline V gene sequence: CDR1 SGDLS, CDR2 YYNGEE. The CDR3 loop is CASSTPEPGQGAREKLFF. CDR3 DNA sequence: TGTGCCAGCAGCACACCGGAACCGGGACAGGGGGCGCGGGAAAAACTGTTTTTT.

The chain couples TRBV27 to TRBJ2-3; unclear D gene. The V gene lost 5 bases and the J gene lost 0 bases, with 24 bases spanning the gap. CDR1 is MNHEY, CDR2 SMNVEV, per germline (reference sequence). The CDR3 has 19 amino acids. Written as DNA, the CDR3 is TGTGCCAGCAGTCCCACCCGGGCCTCCCTTTTTTCTAGCACAGATACGCAGTATTTT. Amino acid sequence: CASSPTRASLFSSTDTQYF.

The chain joins TRBV2 to TRBJ2-1, with 13 positions matching TRBD2. CDR3 length: 14 residues. Trimming at V came to 8 bases and at J to 7 bases, leaving 5 bases not matched to a gene. Germline assignment: CDR1 SNHLY and CDR2 FYNNEI. The CDR3 region is CASSLTSGGNEQFF. CDR3 DNA sequence: TGTGCCAGCTCCCTGACTAGCGGGGGGAATGAGCAGTTCTTC.